This record concerns one TCR beta chain sequence. Its antigen is undetermined. A single base separates this from a much larger clone, so it may be a read error. TCRdb redid the calling of the reads with MiXCR, one entry per CDR3 protein. The sample lists a few hundred thousand distinct CDR3 sequences, approximately 25% occurring once. The data are from a study of T cell repertoires in cytomegalovirus infection. Study as a whole: Based on public TCR beta signatures, there were indications of CMV infection and of a matching HLA type. Study findings and constraints: CMV carriers having the relevant HLA were flagged by cumulative public TCR beta family frequency. HLA-C-restricted CMV-specific TCR beta clonotypes prevailed in the ex vivo response.

This CDR3 has 15 amino acids. Per germline, CDR1 SGHVS and CDR2 FQNEAQ. V shed 1 base and J shed 8 bases, with 15 bases lying between them. Sequences were obtained from PBMCs. This sequence was found in a human donor in good health (CMV status not recorded). Some clones in this sample may be carry-over from other donors' samples. This sequence joins TRBV7-8 and TRBJ1-3, with D maybe TRBD1 (6 bases). CDR3 residues: CASSLGGQGTYTIYF. CDR3 nucleotide sequence: TGTGCCAGCAGCTTAGGGGGGCAGGGGACATACACCATATATTTT.